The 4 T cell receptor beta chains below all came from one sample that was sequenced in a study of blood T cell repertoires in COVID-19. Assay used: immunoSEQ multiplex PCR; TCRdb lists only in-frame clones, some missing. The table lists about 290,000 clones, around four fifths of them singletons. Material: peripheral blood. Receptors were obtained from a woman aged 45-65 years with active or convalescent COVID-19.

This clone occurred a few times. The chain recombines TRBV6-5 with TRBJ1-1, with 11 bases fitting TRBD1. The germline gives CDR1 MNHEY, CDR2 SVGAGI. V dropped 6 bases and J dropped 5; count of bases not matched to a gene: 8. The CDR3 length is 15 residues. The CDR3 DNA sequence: TGTGCCAGCAGGAAGGGGACAGGGGGGTGGACTGAAGCTTTCTTT. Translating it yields CASRKGTGGWTEAFF.

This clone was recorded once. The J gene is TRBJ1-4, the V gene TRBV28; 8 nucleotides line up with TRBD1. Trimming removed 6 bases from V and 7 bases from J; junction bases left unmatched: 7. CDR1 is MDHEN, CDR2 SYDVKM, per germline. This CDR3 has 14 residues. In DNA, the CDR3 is TGTGCCAGCAGGGTAACAGGGGGTGGTGAAAAACTGTTTTTT. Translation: CASRVTGGGEKLFF.

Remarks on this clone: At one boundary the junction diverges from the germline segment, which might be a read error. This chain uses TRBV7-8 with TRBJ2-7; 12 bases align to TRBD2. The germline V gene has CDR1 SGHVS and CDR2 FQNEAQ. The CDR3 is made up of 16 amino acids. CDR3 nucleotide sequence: TGTGCCAGCAGCTTAGTCCGACTAGCGGGAGTCCTCCCGCAGTCCTTC. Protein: CASSLVRLAGVLPQSF.

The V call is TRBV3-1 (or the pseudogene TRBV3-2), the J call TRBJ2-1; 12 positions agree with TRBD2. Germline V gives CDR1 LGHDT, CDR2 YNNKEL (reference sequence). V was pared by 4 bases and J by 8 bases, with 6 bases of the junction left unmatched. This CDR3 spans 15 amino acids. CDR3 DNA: TGTGCCAGCAGCCTGGGACTAGCGGGTGTCTATGAGCAGTTCTTC. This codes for CASSLGLAGVYEQFF.